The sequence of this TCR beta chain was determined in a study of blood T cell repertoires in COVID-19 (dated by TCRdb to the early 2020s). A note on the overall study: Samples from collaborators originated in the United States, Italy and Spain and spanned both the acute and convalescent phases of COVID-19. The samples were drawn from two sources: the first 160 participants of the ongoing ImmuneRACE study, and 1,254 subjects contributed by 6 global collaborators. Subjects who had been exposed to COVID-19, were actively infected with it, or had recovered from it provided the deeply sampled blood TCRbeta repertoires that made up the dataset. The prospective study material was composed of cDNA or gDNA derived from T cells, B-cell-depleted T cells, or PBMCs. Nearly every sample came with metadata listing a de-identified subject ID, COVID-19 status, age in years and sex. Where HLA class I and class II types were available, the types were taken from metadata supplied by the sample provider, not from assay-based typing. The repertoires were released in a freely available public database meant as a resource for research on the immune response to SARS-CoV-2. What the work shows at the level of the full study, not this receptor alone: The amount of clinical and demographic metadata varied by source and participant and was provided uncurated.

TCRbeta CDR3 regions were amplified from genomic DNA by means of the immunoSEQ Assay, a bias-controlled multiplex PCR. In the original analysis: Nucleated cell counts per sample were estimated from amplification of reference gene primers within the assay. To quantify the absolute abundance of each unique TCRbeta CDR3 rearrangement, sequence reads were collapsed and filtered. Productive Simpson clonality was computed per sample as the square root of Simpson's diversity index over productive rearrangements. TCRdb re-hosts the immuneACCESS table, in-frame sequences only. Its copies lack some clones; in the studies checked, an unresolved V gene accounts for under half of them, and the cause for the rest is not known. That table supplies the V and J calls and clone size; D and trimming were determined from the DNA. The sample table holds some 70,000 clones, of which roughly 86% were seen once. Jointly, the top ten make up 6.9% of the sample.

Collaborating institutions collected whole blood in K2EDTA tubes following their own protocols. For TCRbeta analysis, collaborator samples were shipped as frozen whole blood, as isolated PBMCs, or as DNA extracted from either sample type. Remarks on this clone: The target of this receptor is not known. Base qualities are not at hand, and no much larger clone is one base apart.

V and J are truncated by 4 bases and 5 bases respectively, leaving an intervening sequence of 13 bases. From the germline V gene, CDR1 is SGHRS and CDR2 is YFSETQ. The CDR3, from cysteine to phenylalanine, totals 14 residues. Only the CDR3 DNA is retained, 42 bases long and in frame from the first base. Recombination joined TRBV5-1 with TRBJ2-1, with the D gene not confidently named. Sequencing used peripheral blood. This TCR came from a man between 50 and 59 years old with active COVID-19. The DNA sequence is TGCGCCAGCAGCCCCCCTGGCAGTAACAATGAGCAGTTCTTC. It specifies CASSPPGSNNEQFF.